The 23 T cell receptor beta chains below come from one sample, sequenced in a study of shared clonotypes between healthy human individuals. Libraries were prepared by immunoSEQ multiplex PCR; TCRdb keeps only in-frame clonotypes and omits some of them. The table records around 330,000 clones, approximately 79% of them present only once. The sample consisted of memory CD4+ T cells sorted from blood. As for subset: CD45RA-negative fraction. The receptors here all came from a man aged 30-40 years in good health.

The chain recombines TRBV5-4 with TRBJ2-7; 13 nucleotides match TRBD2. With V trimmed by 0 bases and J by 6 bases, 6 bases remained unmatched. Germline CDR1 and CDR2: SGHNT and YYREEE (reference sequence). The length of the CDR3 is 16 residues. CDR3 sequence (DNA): TGTGCCAGCAGCTTGGCCAGGACTAGCGGGAGCGGCGAGCAGTACTTC. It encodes CASSLARTSGSGEQYF.

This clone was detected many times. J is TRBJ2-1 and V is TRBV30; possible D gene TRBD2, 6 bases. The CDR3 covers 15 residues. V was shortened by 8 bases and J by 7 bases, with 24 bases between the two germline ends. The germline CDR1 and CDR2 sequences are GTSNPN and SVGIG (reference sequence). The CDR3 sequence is CAGGSGLLRANEQFF. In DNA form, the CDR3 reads TGTGCCGGGGGGTCCGGGCTCCTCAGGGCAAATGAGCAGTTCTTC.

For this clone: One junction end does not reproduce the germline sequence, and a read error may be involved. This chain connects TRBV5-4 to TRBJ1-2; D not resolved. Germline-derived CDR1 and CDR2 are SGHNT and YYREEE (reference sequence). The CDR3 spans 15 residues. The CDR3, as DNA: TGTGCCAGCAGCTTGGTTGACACCGCTAACCATGGCTACACCTTC. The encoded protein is CASSLVDTANHGYTF.

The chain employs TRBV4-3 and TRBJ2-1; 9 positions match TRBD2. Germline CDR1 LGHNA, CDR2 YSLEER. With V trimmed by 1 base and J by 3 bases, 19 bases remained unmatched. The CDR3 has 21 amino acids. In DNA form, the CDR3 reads TGCGCCAGCAGCCAAGTCCCCGGGACTAGCAGCTCGTGGTCCGTCTACAATGAGCAGTTCTTC. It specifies CASSQVPGTSSSWSVYNEQFF.

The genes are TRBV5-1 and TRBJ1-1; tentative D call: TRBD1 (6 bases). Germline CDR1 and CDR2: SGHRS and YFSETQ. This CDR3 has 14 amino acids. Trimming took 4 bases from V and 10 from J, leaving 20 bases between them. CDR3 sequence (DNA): TGCGCCAGCAGCGAAAGCCCGGGGACAAAAGGAGCTTTCTTT. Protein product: CASSESPGTKGAFF.

For the CDR3, the DNA is TGTGCCAGCAGGGGGCTCCGGGACAGGGTCTACGAGCAGTACTTC. It encodes CASRGLRDRVYEQYF. The V call is TRBV11-2, the J call TRBJ2-7; 9 bases align to TRBD1. Trimming at V came to 6 bases and at J to 3 bases, leaving 9 bases not matched to a gene. There are 15 residues in the CDR3. CDR1 and CDR2 from the germline V gene are SGHAT and FQNNGV. Full variable domain (remainder filled in from reference TRBV11-2 and TRBJ2-7): EAGVAQSPRYKIIEKRQSVAFWCNPISGHATLYWYQQILGQGPKLLIQFQNNGVVDDSQLPKDRFSAERLKGVDSTLKIQPAKLEDSAVYLCASRGLRDRVYEQYFGPGTRLTVT.

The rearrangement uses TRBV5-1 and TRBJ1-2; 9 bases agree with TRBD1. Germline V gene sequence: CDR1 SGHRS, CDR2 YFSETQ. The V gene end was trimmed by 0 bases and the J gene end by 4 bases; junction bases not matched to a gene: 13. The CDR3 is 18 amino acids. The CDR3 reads CASSLGPGTGIVGYGYTF. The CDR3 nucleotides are TGCGCCAGCAGCTTGGGGCCCGGGACAGGGATTGTTGGCTATGGCTACACCTTC.

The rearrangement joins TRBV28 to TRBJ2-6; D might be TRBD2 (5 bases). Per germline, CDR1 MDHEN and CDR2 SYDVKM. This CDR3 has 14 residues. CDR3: CASRGQSGANVLTF. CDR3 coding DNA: TGTGCTAGCCGCGGGCAATCTGGGGCCAACGTCCTGACTTTC.

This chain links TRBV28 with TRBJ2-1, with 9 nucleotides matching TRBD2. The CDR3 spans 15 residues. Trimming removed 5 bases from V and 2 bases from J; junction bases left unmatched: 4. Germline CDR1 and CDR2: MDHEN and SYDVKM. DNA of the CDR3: TGTGCCAGCAGTCTGGCGGGAGGGCCCTACAATGAGCAGTTCTTC. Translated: CASSLAGGPYNEQFF.

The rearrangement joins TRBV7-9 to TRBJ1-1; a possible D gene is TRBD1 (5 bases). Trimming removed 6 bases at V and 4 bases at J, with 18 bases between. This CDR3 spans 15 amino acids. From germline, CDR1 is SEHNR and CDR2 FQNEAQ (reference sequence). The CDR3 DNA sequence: TGTGCCAGCAGTGTAGGTGACCACGGGGGCACTGAAGCTTTCTTT. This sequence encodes CASSVGDHGGTEAFF.

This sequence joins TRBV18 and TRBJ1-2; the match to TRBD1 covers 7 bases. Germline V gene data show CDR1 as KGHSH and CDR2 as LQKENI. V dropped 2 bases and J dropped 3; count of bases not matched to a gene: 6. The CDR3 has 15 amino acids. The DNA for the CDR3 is TGTGCCAGCTCACCAACAGGGGATAGTGACTATGGCTACACCTTC. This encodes CASSPTGDSDYGYTF.

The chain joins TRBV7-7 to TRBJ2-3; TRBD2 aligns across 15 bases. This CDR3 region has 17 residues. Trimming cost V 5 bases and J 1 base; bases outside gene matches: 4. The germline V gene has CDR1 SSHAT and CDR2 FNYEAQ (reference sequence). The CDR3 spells CASSRGLAGGGTDTQYF. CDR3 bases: TGTGCCAGCAGCCGCGGACTAGCGGGAGGGGGCACAGATACGCAGTATTTT.

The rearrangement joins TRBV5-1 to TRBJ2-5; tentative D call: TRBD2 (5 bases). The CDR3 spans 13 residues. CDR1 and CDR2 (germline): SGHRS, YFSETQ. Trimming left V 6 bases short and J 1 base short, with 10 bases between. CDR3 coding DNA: TGCGCCAGCAAAATTGAGGGCCAAGAGACCCAGTACTTC. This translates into CASKIEGQETQYF.

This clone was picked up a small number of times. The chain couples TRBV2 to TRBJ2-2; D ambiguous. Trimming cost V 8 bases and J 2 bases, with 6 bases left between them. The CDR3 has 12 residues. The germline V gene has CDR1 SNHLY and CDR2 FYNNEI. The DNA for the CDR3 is TGTGCCAGCGGCACAAACACCGGGGAGCTGTTTTTT. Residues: CASGTNTGELFF.

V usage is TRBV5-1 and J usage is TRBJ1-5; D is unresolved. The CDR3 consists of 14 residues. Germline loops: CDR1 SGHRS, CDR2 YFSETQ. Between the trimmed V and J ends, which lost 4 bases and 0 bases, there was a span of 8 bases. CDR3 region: CASSLDLSNQPQHF. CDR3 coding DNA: TGCGCCAGCAGCCTGGACCTTAGCAATCAGCCCCAGCATTTT.

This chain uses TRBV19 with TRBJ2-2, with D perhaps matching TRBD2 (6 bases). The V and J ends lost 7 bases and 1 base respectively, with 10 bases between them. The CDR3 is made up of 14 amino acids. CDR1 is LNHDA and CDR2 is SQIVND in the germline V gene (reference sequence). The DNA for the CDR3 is TGTGCCAGTATTCCGCGGGAGAACACCGGGGAGCTGTTTTTT. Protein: CASIPRENTGELFF.

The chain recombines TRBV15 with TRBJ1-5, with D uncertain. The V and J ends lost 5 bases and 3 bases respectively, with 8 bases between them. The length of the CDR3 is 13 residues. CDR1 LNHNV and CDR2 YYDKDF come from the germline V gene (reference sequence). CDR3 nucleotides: TGTGCCACCAGCGGGCTGGCCAATCAGCCCCAGCATTTT. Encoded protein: CATSGLANQPQHF.

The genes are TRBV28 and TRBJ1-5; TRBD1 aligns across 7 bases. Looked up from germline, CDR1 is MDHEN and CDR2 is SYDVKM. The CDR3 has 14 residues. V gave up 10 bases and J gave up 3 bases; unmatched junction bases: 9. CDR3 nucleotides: TGTGCCACCTTCCCAGGGGGTATCAATCAGCCCCAGCATTTT. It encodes CATFPGGINQPQHF.

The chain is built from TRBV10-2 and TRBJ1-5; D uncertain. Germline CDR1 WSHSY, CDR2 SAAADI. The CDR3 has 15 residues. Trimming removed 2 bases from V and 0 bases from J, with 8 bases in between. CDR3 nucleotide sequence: TGCGCCAGCAGTGAGAGTATCTATAGCAATCAGCCCCAGCATTTT. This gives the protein CASSESIYSNQPQHF.

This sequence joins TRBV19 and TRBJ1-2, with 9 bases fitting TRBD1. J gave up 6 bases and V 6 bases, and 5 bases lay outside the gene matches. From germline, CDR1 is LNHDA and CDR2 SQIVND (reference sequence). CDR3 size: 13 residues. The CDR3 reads CASRTQGAHGYTF. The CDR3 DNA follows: TGTGCCAGTAGGACACAGGGGGCACATGGCTACACCTTC.

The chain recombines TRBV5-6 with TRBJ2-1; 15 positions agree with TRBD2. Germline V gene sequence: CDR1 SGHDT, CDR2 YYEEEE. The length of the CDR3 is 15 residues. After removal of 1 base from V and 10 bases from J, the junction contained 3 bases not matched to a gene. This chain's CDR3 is CASSLSGLAGGEQFF. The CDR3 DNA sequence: TGTGCCAGCAGCTTGTCTGGACTAGCGGGAGGGGAGCAGTTCTTC.

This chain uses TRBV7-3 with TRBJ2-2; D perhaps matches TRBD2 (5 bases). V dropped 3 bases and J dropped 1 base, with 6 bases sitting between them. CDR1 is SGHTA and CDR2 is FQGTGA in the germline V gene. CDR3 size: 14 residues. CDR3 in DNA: TGTGCCAGCAGCTTCGGAGGGAACACCGGGGAGCTGTTTTTT. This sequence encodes CASSFGGNTGELFF.

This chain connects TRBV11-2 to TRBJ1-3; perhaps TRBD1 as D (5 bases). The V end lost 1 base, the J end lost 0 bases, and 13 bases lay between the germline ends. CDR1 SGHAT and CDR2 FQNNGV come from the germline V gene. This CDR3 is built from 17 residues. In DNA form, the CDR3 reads TGTGCCAGCAGCTTAGTTTACTGGGACGTCTCTGGAAACACCATATATTTT. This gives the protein CASSLVYWDVSGNTIYF.